These 7 T cell receptor beta chains share one sample of origin, sequenced in a study of T-cell memory formation after mild COVID-19. A single record per CDR3 protein comes from TCRdb applying MiXCR to the 5' RACE reads. This sample yields roughly 400,000 distinct CDR3 sequences, of which 24% are seen a single time; around 8.7% belongs to the top ten. Sequenced material: PBMCs or a T cell subset sorted from them (not recorded which). The receptors come from an adult woman who had mild COVID-19 (a few samples of this study predate the infection). Cell type and time point are not known.

A few counts support this clonotype. The V call is TRBV20-1, the J call TRBJ2-7; 10 nucleotides align to TRBD1. The V gene's germline CDR1 is DFQATT and CDR2 SNEGSKA (reference sequence). J gave up 5 bases and V 5 bases, and 12 bases lay outside the gene matches. CDR3 length equals 15 residues. The CDR3 is CSARRDRGQVDEQYF. As DNA, the CDR3 is TGCAGTGCTCGACGGGACAGGGGACAGGTCGACGAGCAGTACTTC.

V is TRBV20-1 and J is TRBJ2-7; D gene ambiguous. Germline V CDR1 and CDR2: DFQATT, SNEGSKA (reference sequence). The V and J ends lost 3 bases and 6 bases respectively, with 9 bases between them. CDR3 length equals 11 residues. DNA for the CDR3: TGCAGTGCTAGGCAGGACGGCGAGCAGTACTTC. Translating it yields CSARQDGEQYF.

The chain couples TRBV19 to TRBJ2-3; TRBD1 agrees at 8 bases. The V and J ends lost 6 bases and 6 bases, in that order; junction bases with no gene match: 14. Germline V CDR1 and CDR2: LNHDA, SQIVND (reference sequence). The CDR3 consists of 16 residues. In nucleotides, the CDR3 is TGTGCCAGTAGACCGGACAGGGTCCTTCTGTGGGATACGCAGTATTTT. Translating it yields CASRPDRVLLWDTQYF.

This chain links TRBV3-1 with TRBJ2-7; the D is unclear. Trimming took off 5 bases at V and 0 bases at J, with 17 bases between the two ends. Germline V CDR1 and CDR2: LGHDT, YNNKEL (reference sequence). The CDR3 sequence is 16 residues long. The CDR3 nucleotides are TGTGCCAGCAGCTTGGACCCGGTATGGAGCTCCTACGAGCAGTACTTC. Its protein product is CASSLDPVWSSYEQYF.

This clonotype was counted between two and nine times. The chain combines TRBV7-2 with TRBJ1-1; the D is unclear. In germline, CDR1 is SGHTA, CDR2 FQGNSA. The CDR3 runs 12 residues. The ends were cut back, 3 bases at V and 5 bases at J, with 7 bases in the middle. Here the CDR3 DNA reads TGTGCCAGCAGCTTTATGGGAACTGAAGCTTTCTTT. Protein product: CASSFMGTEAFF.

This clonotype has only a few counts. The chain couples TRBV9 to TRBJ2-7, with 8 positions matching TRBD2. V lost 3 bases to trimming and J lost 6 bases; unmatched junction nucleotides: 5. This CDR3 spans 13 amino acids. Germline CDR1 is SGDLS and CDR2 is YYNGEE. CDR3 nucleotide sequence: TGTGCCAGCAGCGCCGGGAGGGGAGGCGAGCAGTACTTC. Its translation is CASSAGRGGEQYF.

V is TRBV6-5 and J is TRBJ1-2; possibly TRBD1 for D (6 bases). This CDR3 region has 13 residues. Germline V gene sequence: CDR1 MNHEY, CDR2 SVGAGI. Trimming pared 6 bases from V and 3 bases from J, leaving 11 bases between. DNA of the CDR3: TGTGCCAGCAGGGCAGGGGCTTACTATGGCTACACCTTC. Protein sequence: CASRAGAYYGYTF.